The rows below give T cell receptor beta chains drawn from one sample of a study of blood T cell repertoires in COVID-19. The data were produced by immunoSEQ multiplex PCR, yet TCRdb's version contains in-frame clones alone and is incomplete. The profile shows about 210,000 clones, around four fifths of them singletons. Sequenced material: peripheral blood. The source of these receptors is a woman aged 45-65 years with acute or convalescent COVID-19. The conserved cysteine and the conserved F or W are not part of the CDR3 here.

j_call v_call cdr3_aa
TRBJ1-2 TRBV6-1 ASSEGTGSLTLYGYT
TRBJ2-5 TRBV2 ASSLGLAGETQY
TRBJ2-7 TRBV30 AWSVLQGKDHEQY
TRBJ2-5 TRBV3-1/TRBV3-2 ASSQVQGREETQY
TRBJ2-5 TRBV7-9 ASSSPQGGAETQY
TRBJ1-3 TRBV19 ASSITAGSSGNTIY
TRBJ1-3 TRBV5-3 ARSLLSLLCGNTIY
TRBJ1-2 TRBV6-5 ASRPAGIYGYT
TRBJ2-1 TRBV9 ASSVAPGFNEQF
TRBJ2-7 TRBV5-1 ASSDNRDRGLYEQY
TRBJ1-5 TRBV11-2 ASSSGTGYNQPQH
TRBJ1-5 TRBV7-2 ASSLVPTVGQPQH
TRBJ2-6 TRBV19 ASSIQPGGANVLT
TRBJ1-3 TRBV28 ASSVLLGTGDSTIY
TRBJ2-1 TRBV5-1 ASSLLTGSNEQF
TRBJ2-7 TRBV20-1 SASGQESYEQY
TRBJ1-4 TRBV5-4 ASSPGQGREKLF
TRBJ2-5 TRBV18 ASSIYRDETQY
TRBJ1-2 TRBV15 ATSGIGGANYGYT
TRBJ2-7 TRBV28 ASSPGQGHEQY
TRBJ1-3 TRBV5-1 ASSVGTASGNTIY
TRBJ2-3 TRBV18 ASSLSSTDTQY
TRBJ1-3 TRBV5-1 ASSLAPDSSGNTIY
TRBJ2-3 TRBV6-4 ASSDSCLGVERTGTDTQY
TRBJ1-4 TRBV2 ASRIGSEKLF
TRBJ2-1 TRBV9 ASTGSVSGNEQF
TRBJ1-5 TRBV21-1 ASRGRLNSNQPQH
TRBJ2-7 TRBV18 ASSPPGQGFAGEQY
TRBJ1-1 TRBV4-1 ASSLYVGTGGNTEAF
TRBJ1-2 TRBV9 ASGGGEYGYGYT
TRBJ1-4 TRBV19 ASSIATRATNEKLF
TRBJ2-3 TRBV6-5 ASSYSPRGSTDTQY
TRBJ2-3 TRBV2 ASTRGRTDTQY
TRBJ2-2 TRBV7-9 ASSPSGFSANTGELF
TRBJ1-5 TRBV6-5 ASIFSGGNQPQH
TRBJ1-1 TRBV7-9 ASSLGAGAGLTEAF
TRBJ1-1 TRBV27 ASSQTGGNTEAF
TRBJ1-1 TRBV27 ASSSWTGLNTEAF
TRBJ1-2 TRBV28 ASSTTLTGDGYT
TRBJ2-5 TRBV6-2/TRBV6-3 ASSFIQETQY
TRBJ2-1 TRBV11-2 ASSSRASGYNEQF
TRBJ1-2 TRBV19 ASSSMTGNYGYT
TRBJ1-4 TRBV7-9 ASSLAPIRGLTNEKLF
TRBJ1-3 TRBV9 ASSVINFGNTIY
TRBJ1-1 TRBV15 ATSGEAMYTEAF
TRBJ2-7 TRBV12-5 ASGLVVGTNTHLGYEQY
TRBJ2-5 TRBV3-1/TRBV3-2 ASSPGLADMGYQETQY
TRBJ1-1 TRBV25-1 ASSETTYTEAF
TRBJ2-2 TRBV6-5 ASRRDLTGELF
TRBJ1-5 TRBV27 ASSWTGGNQPQH
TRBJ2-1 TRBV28 ASSSRQYNEQF
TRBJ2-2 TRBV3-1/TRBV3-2 ASRQTNTGELF
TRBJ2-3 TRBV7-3 ASSLDSGGLTNTQY